This is a list of T cell receptor beta chains from one sample in a study of blood T cells in healthy people across ages. Each CDR3 protein is one row after TCRdb ran MiXCR on the 5' RACE reads. Of approximately 1,700,000 distinct CDR3 sequences detected, 39% appear once; the ten largest clones hold 20% to 25%. Sample: blood. These receptors all come from a human donor in good health. The CDR3 runs from the conserved cysteine through the conserved F or W. Each record gives: clone size, D gene, V gene, J gene, CDR3 protein, CDR3 DNA. D genes are given only for firm matches. Expanded clones get a size class; other rows say once, few or many, or leave the size out.

few,-,TRBV5-1,TRBJ2-3,CASSFGTSYTDTQYF,TGCGCCAGCAGCTTCGGCACCTCGTACACAGATACGCAGTATTTT
-,-,TRBV6-5,TRBJ2-5,CASSYSSRVREQYF,TGTGCCAGCAGTTACTCGTCTAGGGTTCGGGAGCAGTACTTC
-,-,TRBV6-2/TRBV6-3,TRBJ2-1,CASAGTPYNEQFF,TGTGCCAGTGCGGGGACTCCCTACAATGAGCAGTTCTTC
-,TRBD1,TRBV10-3,TRBJ2-2,CATDTSRGLNTGELFF,TGTGCCACGGATACCTCGAGGGGGCTCAACACCGGGGAGCTGTTTTTT
once,-,TRBV12-3/TRBV12-4,TRBJ1-2,CASKLGAHSYGYTF,TGTGCCAGCAAGTTGGGGGCCCACAGCTATGGCTACACCTTC
few,-,TRBV29-1,TRBJ1-2,CSVEGGIGVSYTF,TGCAGCGTTGAAGGGGGCATCGGCGTTAGCTACACCTTC
-,TRBD2,TRBV2,TRBJ2-3,CASSETMVAGGTDTQYF,TGTGCCAGCAGTGAAACGATGGTAGCGGGGGGCACAGATACGCAGTATTTT
few,-,TRBV20-1,TRBJ1-2,CSAYRDGYTF,TGCAGTGCGTACAGGGATGGCTACACCTTC
-,-,TRBV11-2,TRBJ2-1,CASSTTDYPNGQFF,TGTGCCAGCAGCACCACGGACTATCCTAACGGGCAGTTCTTC
-,TRBD2,TRBV20-1,TRBJ2-1,CGAPSLAGGNDEQFF,TGCGGTGCCCCTTCTCTAGCGGGGGGAAACGATGAGCAGTTCTTC
few,TRBD2,TRBV29-1,TRBJ2-1,CSVKSGLAGADNEQFF,TGCAGCGTGAAATCGGGACTAGCGGGGGCCGACAATGAGCAGTTCTTC
-,-,TRBV6-2/TRBV6-3,TRBJ1-2,CASSYSLYRDGYTF,TGTGCCAGCAGTTACTCTTTATACAGGGATGGCTACACCTTC
few,TRBD2,TRBV10-3,TRBJ2-5,CAISLAGEETQYF,TGTGCCATCAGCCTAGCGGGTGAAGAGACCCAGTACTTC
-,TRBD2,TRBV6-1,TRBJ2-1,CASSDLIGTSGLGDEQFF,TGTGCCAGCAGTGACCTGATAGGGACTAGCGGACTGGGGGATGAGCAGTTCTTC